This TCR beta chain emerged from a study of T cells in Graves' hyperthyroidism and ophthalmopathy. The ends lost 3 bases at V and 2 bases at J; junction bases unmatched: 6. This CDR3 is built from 15 residues. Per the germline V gene, CDR1 is SGHRS and CDR2 is YFSETQ. RNA transcripts provided the source from which TCR beta CDR3 regions were amplified. The TCR CDR3 was amplified in a first-round RT-PCR using the HTBI primer set. TCRdb redid the calling of the multiplex PCR reads with MiXCR, one entry per CDR3 protein. The sample lists roughly 380,000 distinct CDR3 sequences, about 15% occurring once. Patients aged 18 to 65 with hyperthyroidism were newly diagnosed, with duration under 2 months. This sample holds PBMCs from less than 13 ml fresh peripheral blood. This clonotype was recorded a few times. Its target is not known. Regarding the study as a whole: Prediction of ophthalmopathy progression came a median approximately 7 months pre-onset. Through a model of 13 V-J features, ophthalmopathy was separated from stable hyperthyroidism.

V gene TRBV5-1 combines with J gene TRBJ2-5; TRBD1 matches at 8 bases. The sequenced sample was blood. This TCR derives from a woman aged 55-70 years with Graves' hyperthyroidism. The CDR3 DNA reads TGCGCCAGCAGCTCCCCCCGGACAGGGCAAGAGACCCAGTACTTC. Translated: CASSSPRTGQETQYF.